Sequencing of this TCR beta chain was carried out in a study of radiotherapy plus CTLA-4 blockade in lung cancer. General study points: Response was reportedly best predicted by early blood T cell clone dynamics, with interferon-beta. Clones derived from tumor TCRs expanded in blood after radiotherapy plus ipilimumab.

Assay: immunoSEQ multiplex PCR; the TCRdb copy retains only in-frame clones and omits some. Here the sample spans about 59,000 clones, around three quarters being singletons. This clone was picked up a small number of times. The antigen is not known. CDR1 and CDR2 (germline): SGHTS, YDEGEE. V lost 0 bases and J lost 3; bases outside the gene matches: 3. This CDR3 spans 16 amino acids. Ipilimumab CTLA-4 blockade and focal radiation were given to patients with chemo-refractory metastatic non-small-cell lung cancer. This receptor was obtained from a human donor with non-small cell lung cancer whose response to radiotherapy plus ipilimumab could not be evaluated. The input for sequencing was peripheral blood, taken from a patient treated with radiotherapy plus ipilimumab. The genes are TRBV5-8 and TRBJ2-2; 9 bases are shared with TRBD1. The CDR3 reads CASSLGTGGYTGELFF. The CDR3 region has the DNA TGTGCCAGCAGCTTGGGTACAGGGGGCTACACCGGGGAGCTGTTTTTT. The whole variable domain, remainder taken from reference TRBV5-8 and TRBJ2-2, is EAGVTQSPTHLIKTRGQQATLRCSPISGHTSVYWYQQALGLGLQFLLWYDEGEERNRGNFPPRFSGRQFPNYSSELNVNALELEDSALYLCASSLGTGGYTGELFFGEGSRLTVL.